The clone carrying this T cell receptor beta chain has just a few counts. The data originate from a study of blood T cell repertoires in COVID-19. The CDR3 runs 16 residues. After removal of 5 bases from V and 3 bases from J, the junction contained 9 bases not matched to a gene. Per germline, CDR1 SEHNR and CDR2 FQNEAQ (reference sequence). Participants had their cohort set by participant-reported clinical history. Within the 2 weeks before study entry, each person in the exposed group met a COVID-19 case. The table came from immunoSEQ multiplex PCR; TCRdb's copy has only in-frame clones and leaves some out. Seen here are a few hundred thousand clones, 80% to 90% observed once, and the top ten hold under 7%.

This TCR was sampled from a woman aged 45-65 years who had been exposed to COVID-19. This chain connects TRBV7-9 to TRBJ2-5; 10 bases are a match to TRBD2. The specimen was PBMCs or T cells enriched from blood (not recorded which). DNA for the CDR3: TGTGCCAGCAGCCCCGGGGTAGCGGGGGGAAAAGAGACCCAGTACTTC. It encodes CASSPGVAGGKETQYF.